These 30 T cell receptor beta chains share one sample of origin, sequenced in a study of radiotherapy plus CTLA-4 blockade in lung cancer. TCRdb's copy holds only in-frame clones and misses some; the assay was immunoSEQ multiplex PCR. The sample includes about 45,000 clones, roughly 59% seen only once; the top ten take roughly 20%. Sequences were derived from peripheral blood, sampled from a patient treated with radiotherapy plus ipilimumab. Source of these receptors: a human donor with non-small cell lung cancer who had a partial response to radiotherapy plus ipilimumab.

The rearrangement uses TRBV15 and TRBJ2-1, with 8 positions matching TRBD1. V was pared by 0 bases and J by 2 bases, with 9 bases of the junction left unmatched. This CDR3 is 18 amino acids long. From germline, CDR1 is LNHNV and CDR2 YYDKDF (reference sequence). This CDR3 is CATSRDLFTGGTYNEQFF. The CDR3 DNA reads TGTGCCACCAGCAGAGATCTTTTTACAGGGGGTACCTACAATGAGCAGTTCTTC.

This clone occurred many times. The chain couples TRBV7-8 to TRBJ1-1; no definite D call. This CDR3 has 13 residues. From germline, CDR1 is SGHVS and CDR2 FQNEAQ. The V end lost 6 bases, the J end lost 0 bases, and 8 bases lay between the germline ends. The CDR3 bases are TGTGCCAGCAGTCTAGCCTTGAACACTGAAGCTTTCTTT. This codes for CASSLALNTEAFF. Drawing the rest from reference TRBV7-8 and TRBJ1-1, the complete variable domain is GAGVSQSPRYKVAKRGQDVALRCDPISGHVSLFWYQQALGQGPEFLTYFQNEAQLDKSGLPSDRFFAERPEGSVSTLKIQRTQQEDSAVYLCASSLALNTEAFFGQGTRLTVV.

This clone showed up just once. The chain uses TRBV29-1 and TRBJ2-1; 10 nucleotides line up with TRBD2. From germline, CDR1 is SQVTM and CDR2 ANQGSEA. The V segment lost 6 bases and the J segment 9 bases; nucleotides outside the gene matches: 11. This CDR3 spans 14 amino acids. The CDR3: CSVGTSGTSAEQFF. DNA of the CDR3: TGCAGCGTAGGGACCTCCGGGACTAGCGCTGAGCAGTTCTTC.

This chain joins TRBV27 and TRBJ2-7, with TRBD1 matching 7 bases. The CDR3 is 15 residues long. Germline values: CDR1 MNHEY, CDR2 SMNVEV (reference sequence). The V segment lost 4 bases and the J segment 4 bases; nucleotides outside the gene matches: 10. CDR3 sequence reads: CASSSRQGEGYEQYF. The CDR3 bases are TGTGCCAGCAGTTCTCGACAGGGTGAGGGGTACGAGCAGTACTTC.

This chain connects TRBV15 to TRBJ2-5, with 11 bases fitting TRBD1. The CDR3 is made up of 15 amino acids. Germline V CDR1 and CDR2: LNHNV, YYDKDF (reference sequence). Unmatched junction bases numbered 7, after V lost 5 bases and J lost 5 bases. CDR3 region: CATSLGQGALETQYF. The CDR3 nucleotides read TGTGCCACCAGCTTAGGACAGGGGGCTTTGGAGACCCAGTACTTC. Looking up the rest from reference TRBV15 and TRBJ2-5 gives the full variable domain: DAMVIQNPRYQVTQFGKPVTLSCSQTLNHNVMYWYQQKSSQAPKLLFHYYDKDFNNEADTPDNFQSRRPNTSFCFLDIRSPGLGDTAMYLCATSLGQGALETQYFGPGTRLLVL.

V and J are TRBV4-3 and TRBJ2-5, with 9 bases identical to TRBD1. The V gene end was trimmed by 0 bases and the J gene end by 5 bases; junction bases not matched to a gene: 4. The CDR3 has 15 amino acids. The V gene's germline CDR1 is LGHNA and CDR2 YSLEER. The CDR3 nucleotides read TGCGCCAGCAGCCAAGAGGGGACAGGGACGGAGACCCAGTACTTC. Its protein product is CASSQEGTGTETQYF.

V gene TRBV29-1 combines with J gene TRBJ1-1, with D perhaps matching TRBD1 (5 bases). The germline V gene has CDR1 SQVTM and CDR2 ANQGSEA. This CDR3 comprises 12 residues. Trimming removed 3 bases at V and 3 bases at J, with 8 bases between. The CDR3 nucleotides are TGCAGCGTTGACGCAGGGTACACTGAAGCTTTCTTT. Translated: CSVDAGYTEAFF.

This clone was observed a single time. V gene TRBV7-8 combines with J gene TRBJ2-7; tentative D call: TRBD2 (5 bases). Between the trimmed V and J ends, which lost 3 bases and 4 bases, there was a span of 10 bases. Germline CDR1 is SGHVS and CDR2 is FQNEAQ. CDR3 length equals 13 residues. The CDR3 DNA reads TGTGCCAGCAGCTTGGCCCCGGGATACGAGCAGTACTTC. It encodes CASSLAPGYEQYF.

The chain recombines TRBV9 with TRBJ2-1; D unclear. Trimming took off 4 bases at V and 10 bases at J, with 12 bases between the two ends. This CDR3 is 12 amino acids long. Per the germline V gene, CDR1 is SGDLS and CDR2 is YYNGEE. CDR3 amino acids: CASSQTQREQFF. CDR3 sequence (DNA): TGTGCCAGCAGCCAGACACAAAGGGAGCAGTTCTTC.

The sample holds one count of this clone. The rearrangement joins TRBV5-6 to TRBJ1-6, with 9 bases that match TRBD1. The CDR3 contains 15 residues. CDR1 and CDR2 (germline): SGHDT, YYEEEE. V lost 4 bases, J lost 7 bases, and 6 bases stayed unmatched. The CDR3 bases are TGTGCCAGCAGCGTAACAGGGACAGGGAATTCACCCCTCCACTTT. It is translated as CASSVTGTGNSPLHF.

The chain combines TRBV19 with TRBJ2-7, with a tentative D call TRBD1 (6 bases). V lost 1 base, J lost 1 base, and 11 bases lay in between. From germline, CDR1 is LNHDA and CDR2 SQIVND (reference sequence). CDR3 length equals 15 residues. The CDR3 reads CASSIVPTGSYEQYF. The CDR3 DNA reads as TGTGCCAGTAGTATAGTCCCGACAGGATCCTACGAGCAGTACTTC.

J is TRBJ2-2 and V is TRBV9; D is uncertain. CDR1 SGDLS and CDR2 YYNGEE come from the germline V gene. V shed 0 bases and J shed 2 bases, with 5 bases lying between them. This CDR3 is 14 amino acids long. The CDR3 nucleotides read TGTGCCAGCAGCGTAGCGGTTAACACCGGGGAGCTGTTTTTT. Translated, it gives CASSVAVNTGELFF.

V is TRBV9 and J is TRBJ2-2, with 10 bases matching TRBD1. The J segment lost 5 bases and the V segment lost 1 base, leaving 2 bases of the junction unmatched. Germline-derived CDR1 and CDR2 are SGDLS and YYNGEE. The CDR3 runs 15 residues. CDR3 nucleotide sequence: TGTGCCAGCAGCGTATGGGACAGGGGTACCGGGGAGCTGTTTTTT. Translation: CASSVWDRGTGELFF.

The genes are TRBV30 and TRBJ1-2; weak D call: TRBD1 (5 bases). The CDR3 runs 14 residues. In germline, CDR1 is GTSNPN, CDR2 SVGIG (reference sequence). Trimming removed 2 bases at V and 8 bases at J, with 18 bases between. In nucleotides, the CDR3 is TGTGCCTGGAGTCCACAGGCCGCCGGCAGGGGCTACACCTTC. The encoded protein is CAWSPQAAGRGYTF.

The gene calls are TRBV10-2 and TRBJ2-3, with no clear D. V dropped 5 bases and J dropped 0 bases, with 12 bases sitting between them. Looked up from germline, CDR1 is WSHSY and CDR2 is SAAADI. The CDR3 covers 15 residues. The CDR3 DNA follows: TGCGCCAGCAGTCCGACACAAGCTAGCACAGATACGCAGTATTTT. Translated, it gives CASSPTQASTDTQYF.

This clone occurred once. V gene TRBV21-1 combines with J gene TRBJ2-3; the table's D gene call, TRBD2, was not cross checked with the DNA. TRBV21-1 is recorded as a pseudogene. The CDR3 is made up of 15 amino acids. CDR3: CASRLPGLGPDTQYF. CDR3 nucleotide sequence: TGTGCCAGCAGACTACCGGGACTAGGCCCCGATACGCAGTATTTT.

This chain uses TRBV21-1 with TRBJ2-5; no check of the table's D call, TRBD1, against the DNA was made. TRBV21-1 is a pseudogene. The CDR3 totals 13 residues. The CDR3 reads CASRKFHQETQYF. The CDR3 DNA reads TGTGCCAGCAGAAAATTCCATCAAGAGACCCAGTACTTC.

This clone was found a few times. This chain links TRBV27 with TRBJ1-1; D possibly corresponds to TRBD1 (6 bases). The length of the CDR3 is 13 residues. CDR1 and CDR2 from the germline V gene are MNHEY and SMNVEV (reference sequence). V shed 6 bases and J shed 5 bases, with 13 bases lying between them. This chain's CDR3 is CASSRLRGTEAFF. CDR3 coding DNA: TGTGCCAGCAGCCGATTGAGGGGGACTGAAGCTTTCTTT.

The V gene is TRBV7-2, the J gene TRBJ1-1, with D uncertain. The germline V gene encodes CDR1 SGHTA and CDR2 FQGNSA. Trimming took 3 bases from V and 4 from J, leaving 15 bases between them. This CDR3 has 15 amino acids. CDR3 DNA sequence: TGTGCCAGCAGCTTTCTTACGGGAGAGAGCACTGAAGCTTTCTTT. Residues: CASSFLTGESTEAFF.

CDR3 region: CASMARRYEQYF. In DNA, the CDR3 is TGTGCCAGCATGGCTAGGCGGTACGAGCAGTACTTC. V gene TRBV6-1 combines with J gene TRBJ2-7; no firm D call. With 7 bases removed from V and 4 bases from J, the gap between germline ends came to 11 bases. This CDR3 comprises 12 residues. In germline, CDR1 is MNHNS, CDR2 SASEGT.

V is TRBV2 and J is TRBJ1-1, with TRBD1 matching 9 bases. The CDR3 consists of 13 residues. From germline, CDR1 is SNHLY and CDR2 FYNNEI. V shed 4 bases and J 6 bases; nucleotides not matched to a gene: 3. CDR3 DNA sequence: TGTGCCAGCAGTGTACAGGGGGCGGCTGAAGCTTTCTTT. It translates to CASSVQGAAEAFF.

This chain uses TRBV2 with TRBJ1-2; 7 nucleotides match TRBD1. The CDR3 runs to 13 residues. Trimming took 10 bases from V and 0 from J; bases not matched to a gene: 5. The germline V gene encodes CDR1 SNHLY and CDR2 FYNNEI. In nucleotides, the CDR3 is TGTGCCAAGGCCGGGACAGCTAACTATGGCTACACCTTC. Translation: CAKAGTANYGYTF.

The chain links TRBV5-6 to TRBJ2-5; D unclear. The DNA matches TRBJ2-7 better at its end, which makes the J call doubtful. CDR1 is SGHDT, CDR2 YYEEEE, per germline. The CDR3 spans 15 residues. The CDR3 region is CASSIGLGALHEQYF. Written as DNA, the CDR3 is TGTGCCAGCAGCATAGGCCTAGGAGCTCTCCACGAGCAGTACTTC.

The rearrangement joins TRBV5-6 to TRBJ1-5; 8 bases match TRBD1. Germline trimming cut 2 bases from V and 4 bases from J; bases unmatched to any gene: 8. Germline CDR1 reads SGHDT; CDR2 reads YYEEEE. CDR3 length equals 16 residues. In DNA form, the CDR3 reads TGTGCCAGCAGCTTATCATTGGACAGGGATAATCAGCCCCAGCATTTT. Amino acid sequence: CASSLSLDRDNQPQHF.

Only a few counts were recorded for this clone. The V call is TRBV5-6, the J call TRBJ2-1; maybe TRBD1 (6 bases). Germline assignment: CDR1 SGHDT and CDR2 YYEEEE. This CDR3 is built from 13 residues. Trimming took 3 bases from V and 4 from J, leaving 8 bases between them. The CDR3 sequence is CASSSGVYNEQFF. The DNA of the CDR3 is TGTGCCAGCAGCTCAGGGGTTTACAATGAGCAGTTCTTC.

This clone was observed a handful of times. The J gene is TRBJ1-5, the V gene TRBV2; TRBD1 aligns across 7 bases. Germline lookup yields CDR1 SNHLY and CDR2 FYNNEI. The CDR3 spans 17 residues. After removal of 0 bases from V and 3 bases from J, the junction contained 8 bases not matched to a gene. The CDR3 reads CASSEARGGRYNQPQHF. In DNA form, the CDR3 reads TGTGCCAGCAGTGAAGCAAGAGGGGGCCGATACAATCAGCCCCAGCATTTT.

This sequence joins TRBV9 and TRBJ1-1; 10 bases map to TRBD1. Germline loops: CDR1 SGDLS, CDR2 YYNGEE. The CDR3 sequence is 13 residues long. V was clipped by 3 bases and J by 5 bases; unmatched bases: 1. The CDR3 bases are TGTGCCAGCAGCGGGGGACAGGGGACTGAAGCTTTCTTT. Protein sequence: CASSGGQGTEAFF.

This chain joins TRBV6-1 and TRBJ2-1, with TRBD1 identical over 10 bases. Looked up from germline, CDR1 is MNHNS and CDR2 is SASEGT. The CDR3 runs to 15 residues. V gave up 8 bases and J gave up 8 bases; unmatched junction bases: 12. The CDR3 loop is CASSRQGANGDEQFF. CDR3 bases: TGTGCCAGCTCTAGACAGGGGGCAAATGGTGATGAGCAGTTCTTC.

In this sample, this clone turned up a few times. The chain employs TRBV6-5 and TRBJ1-5; unclear D gene. The germline V gene encodes CDR1 MNHEY and CDR2 SVGAGI. The CDR3 contains 14 residues. The V and J ends lost 5 bases and 4 bases respectively, with 12 bases between them. The CDR3 nucleotides are TGTGCCAGCAGTCTAAGCGGGTCTAATCAGCCCCAGCATTTT. Encoded protein: CASSLSGSNQPQHF.

The V gene is TRBV4-1, the J gene TRBJ2-3; no firm D call. This CDR3 comprises 13 residues. The germline CDR1 and CDR2 sequences are MGHRA and YSYEKL. The V end lost 5 bases, the J end lost 0 bases, and 6 bases lay between the germline ends. CDR3: CASSSPSTDTQYF. Written as DNA, the CDR3 is TGCGCCAGCAGCTCCCCTAGCACAGATACGCAGTATTTT.